This TCR beta chain was captured by sequencing in a study of a mutant IDH1 vaccine in newly diagnosed glioma. On the study more broadly: Of treated patients, approximately 60% were men and approximately 40% women, averaging about 40 years. Patients arrived already treated with radiotherapy, temozolomide, or both, most having had both.

Produced via immunoSEQ multiplex PCR; TCRdb's table is partial and in-frame only. The sample records 55,000 to 65,000 clones, approximately 71% being singletons. Details on this clone: Its antigen remains unidentified.

Time point reported: week 47, end of study. Doses of 300 ug of mutant IDH1 20-mer peptide were given with topical imiquimod. Trimming took 0 bases from V and 4 from J, leaving 9 bases between them. The CDR3 spans 14 residues. Per the germline V gene, CDR1 is SGHTA and CDR2 is FQGNSA. Findings and caveats of the study: The authors found pseudoprogression apparently unrelated to changes in top peripheral T cell clonotypes.

The chain recombines TRBV7-2 with TRBJ1-1; D perhaps matches TRBD1 (6 bases). The sequence derives from a man aged 45 to 65 with glioma. This specimen was PBMCs, taken from a glioma patient whose treatment included an IDH1 peptide vaccine. The CDR3 sequence is CASSLAQGGTEAFF. The CDR3 DNA reads TGTGCCAGCAGCTTAGCACAGGGTGGCACTGAAGCTTTCTTT.